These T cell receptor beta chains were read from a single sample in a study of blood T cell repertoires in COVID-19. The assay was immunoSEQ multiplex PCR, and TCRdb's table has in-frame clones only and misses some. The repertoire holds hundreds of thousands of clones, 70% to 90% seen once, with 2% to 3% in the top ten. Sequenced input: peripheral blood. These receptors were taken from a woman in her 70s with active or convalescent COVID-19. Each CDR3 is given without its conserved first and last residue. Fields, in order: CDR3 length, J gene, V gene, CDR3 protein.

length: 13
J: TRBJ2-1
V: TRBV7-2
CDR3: ASSLMRGGQNEQF

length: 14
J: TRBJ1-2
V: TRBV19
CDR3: ASRRTGSWDEYGYT

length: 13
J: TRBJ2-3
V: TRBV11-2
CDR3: ASRIPGGGTDTQY

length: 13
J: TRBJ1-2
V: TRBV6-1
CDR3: ASSEALTGINGYT

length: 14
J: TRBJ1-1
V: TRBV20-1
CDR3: SASGRVLSENSEAF

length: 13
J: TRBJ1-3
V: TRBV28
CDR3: ASSVGQGMGNTIY

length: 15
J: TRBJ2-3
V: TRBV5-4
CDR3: ASSPSVGGGTTDTQY

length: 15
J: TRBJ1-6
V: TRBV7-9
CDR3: ASSLESAGTTNSPLH

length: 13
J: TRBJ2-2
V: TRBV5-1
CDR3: ASSLGLAEPGELF

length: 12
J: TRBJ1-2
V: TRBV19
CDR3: ASSPGQHNYGYT

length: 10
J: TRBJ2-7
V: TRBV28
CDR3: ASTSPLYEQY

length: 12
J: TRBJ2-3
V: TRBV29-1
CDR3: SVPSGRGVDTQY

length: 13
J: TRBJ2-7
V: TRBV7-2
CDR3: ASSSTRGFFYEQY

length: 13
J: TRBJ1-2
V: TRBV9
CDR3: ASSVAWGGKDGYT

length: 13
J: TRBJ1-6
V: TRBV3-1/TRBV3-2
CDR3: ASSDLGHYNSPLH

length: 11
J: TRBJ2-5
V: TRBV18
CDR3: ASSPRQGETQY

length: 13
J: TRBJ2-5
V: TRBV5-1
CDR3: ASTIEGQGGETQY

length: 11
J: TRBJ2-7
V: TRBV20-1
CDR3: SSIDRASYEQY

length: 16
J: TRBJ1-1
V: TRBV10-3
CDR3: AISESTRQAGMNTEAF

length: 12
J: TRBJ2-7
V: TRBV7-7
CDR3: ASSLGPAGYEQY